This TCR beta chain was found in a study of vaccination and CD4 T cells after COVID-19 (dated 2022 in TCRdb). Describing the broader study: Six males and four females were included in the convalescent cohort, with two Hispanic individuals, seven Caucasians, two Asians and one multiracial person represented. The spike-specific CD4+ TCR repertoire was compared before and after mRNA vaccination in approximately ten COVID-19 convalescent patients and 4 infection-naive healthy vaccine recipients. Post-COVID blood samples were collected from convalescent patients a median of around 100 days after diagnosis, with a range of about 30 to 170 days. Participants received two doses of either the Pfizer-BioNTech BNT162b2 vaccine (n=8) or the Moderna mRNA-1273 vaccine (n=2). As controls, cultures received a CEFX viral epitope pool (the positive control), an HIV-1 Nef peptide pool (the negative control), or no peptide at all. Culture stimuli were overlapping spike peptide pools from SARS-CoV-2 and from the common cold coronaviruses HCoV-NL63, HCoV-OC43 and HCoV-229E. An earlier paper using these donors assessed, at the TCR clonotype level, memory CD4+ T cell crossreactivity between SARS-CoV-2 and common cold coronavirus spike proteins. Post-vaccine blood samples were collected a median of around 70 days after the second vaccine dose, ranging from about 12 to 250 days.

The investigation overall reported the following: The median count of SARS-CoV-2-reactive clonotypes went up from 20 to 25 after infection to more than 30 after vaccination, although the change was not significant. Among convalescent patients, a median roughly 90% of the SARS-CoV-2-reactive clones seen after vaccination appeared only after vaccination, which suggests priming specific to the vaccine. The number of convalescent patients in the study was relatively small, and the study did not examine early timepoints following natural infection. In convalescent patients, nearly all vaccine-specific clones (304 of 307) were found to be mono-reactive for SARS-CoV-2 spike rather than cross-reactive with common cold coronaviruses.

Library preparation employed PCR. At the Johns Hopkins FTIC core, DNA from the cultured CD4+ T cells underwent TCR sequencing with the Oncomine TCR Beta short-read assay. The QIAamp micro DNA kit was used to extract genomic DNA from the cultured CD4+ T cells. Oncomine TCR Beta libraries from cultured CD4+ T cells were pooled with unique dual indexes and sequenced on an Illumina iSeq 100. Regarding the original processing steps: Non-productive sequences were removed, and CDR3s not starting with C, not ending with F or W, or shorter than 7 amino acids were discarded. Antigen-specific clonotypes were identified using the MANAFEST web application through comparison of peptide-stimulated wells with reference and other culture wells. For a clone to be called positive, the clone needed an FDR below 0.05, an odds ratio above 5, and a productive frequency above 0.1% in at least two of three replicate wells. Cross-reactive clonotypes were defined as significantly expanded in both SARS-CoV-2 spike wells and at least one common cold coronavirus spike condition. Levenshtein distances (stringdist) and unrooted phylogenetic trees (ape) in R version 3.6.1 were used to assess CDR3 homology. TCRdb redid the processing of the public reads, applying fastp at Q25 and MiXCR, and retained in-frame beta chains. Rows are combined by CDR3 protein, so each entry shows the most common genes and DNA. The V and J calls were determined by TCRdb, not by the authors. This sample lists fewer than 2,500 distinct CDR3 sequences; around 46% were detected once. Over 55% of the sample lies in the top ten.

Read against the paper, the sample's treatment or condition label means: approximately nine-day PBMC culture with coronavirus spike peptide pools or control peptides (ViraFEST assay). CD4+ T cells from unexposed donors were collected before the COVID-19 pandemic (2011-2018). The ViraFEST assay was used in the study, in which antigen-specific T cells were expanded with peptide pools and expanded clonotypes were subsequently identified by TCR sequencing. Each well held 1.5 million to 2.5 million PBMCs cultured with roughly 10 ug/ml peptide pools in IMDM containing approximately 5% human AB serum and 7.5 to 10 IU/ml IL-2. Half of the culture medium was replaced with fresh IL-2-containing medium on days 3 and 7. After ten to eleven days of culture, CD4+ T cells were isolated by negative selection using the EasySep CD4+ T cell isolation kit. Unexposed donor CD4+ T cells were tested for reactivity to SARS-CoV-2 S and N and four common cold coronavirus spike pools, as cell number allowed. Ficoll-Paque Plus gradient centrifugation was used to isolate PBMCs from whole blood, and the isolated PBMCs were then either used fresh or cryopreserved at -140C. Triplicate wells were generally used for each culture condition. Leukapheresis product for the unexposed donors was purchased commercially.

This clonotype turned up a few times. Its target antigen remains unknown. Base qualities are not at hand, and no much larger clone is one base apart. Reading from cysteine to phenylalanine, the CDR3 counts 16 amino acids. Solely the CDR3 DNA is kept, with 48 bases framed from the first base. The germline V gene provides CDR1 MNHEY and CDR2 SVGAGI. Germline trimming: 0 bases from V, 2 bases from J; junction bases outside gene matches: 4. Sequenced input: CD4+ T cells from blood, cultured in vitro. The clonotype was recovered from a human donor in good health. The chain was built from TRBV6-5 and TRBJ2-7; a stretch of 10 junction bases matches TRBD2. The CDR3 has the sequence CASSYSGTSVTYEQYF. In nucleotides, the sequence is TGTGCCAGCAGTTACTCCGGGACTAGCGTTACCTACGAGCAGTACTTC.